This TCR beta chain was sequenced in a study of T cells after somatic rescue of genetic block. The table came from immunoSEQ multiplex PCR; TCRdb's copy has only in-frame clones and leaves some out. The data contain some 10,000 clones, approximately 80% of them singletons. Sequenced input: peripheral blood mononuclear cells (PBMCs). The sequence was obtained from a boy aged 5-17 years.

DNA for the CDR3: TGCGCCAGCAGCCACAGGACAGAAGCAGATACGCAGTATTTT. Its translation: CASSHRTEADTQYF. The chain carries TRBV4-1 and TRBJ2-3; D perhaps matches TRBD1 (6 bases). The V end lost 3 bases, the J end lost 4 bases, and 11 bases lay between the germline ends. CDR1 MGHRA and CDR2 YSYEKL come from the germline V gene. The CDR3 is 14 amino acids.